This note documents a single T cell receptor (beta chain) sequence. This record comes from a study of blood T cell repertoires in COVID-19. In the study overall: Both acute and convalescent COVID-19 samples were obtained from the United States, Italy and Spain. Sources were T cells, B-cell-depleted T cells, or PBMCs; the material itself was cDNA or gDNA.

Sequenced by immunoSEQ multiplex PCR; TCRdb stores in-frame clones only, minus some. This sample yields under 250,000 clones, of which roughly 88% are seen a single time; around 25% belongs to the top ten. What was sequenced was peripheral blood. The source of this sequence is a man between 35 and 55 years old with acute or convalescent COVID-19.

This chain's CDR3 is CASTPIAGVGSSEQFF. The CDR3 nucleotides are TGTGCCAGCACCCCCATAGCGGGAGTGGGGAGTAGTGAGCAGTTCTTC. V usage is TRBV27 and J usage is TRBJ2-1; 9 nucleotides agree with TRBD2. Germline CDR1 reads MNHEY; CDR2 reads SMNVEV (reference sequence). The CDR3 spans 16 residues. V shed 7 bases, J shed 9 bases, and the junction held 16 bases outside the gene matches.